The 20 T cell receptor beta chains below were found in one sample sequenced in a study of radiotherapy plus CTLA-4 blockade in lung cancer. Data came from immunoSEQ multiplex PCR; TCRdb stores just in-frame clones and leaves some out. The sample comprises some 94,000 clones, approximately 80% of which are singletons, and about 25% rests with the top ten. Material: peripheral blood, obtained from a patient treated with radiotherapy plus ipilimumab. The receptors were gathered from a human donor with non-small cell lung cancer that progressed on radiotherapy plus ipilimumab.

J is TRBJ2-7 and V is TRBV4-1; possibly TRBD2 for D (6 bases). The CDR3 loop spans 15 amino acids. The V gene's germline CDR1 is MGHRA and CDR2 YSYEKL. The V end lost 0 bases, the J end lost 0 bases, and 9 bases lay between the germline ends. The CDR3 DNA reads TGCGCCAGCAGCCAAGAGGAGGGAAGCTCCTACGAGCAGTACTTC. This translates into CASSQEEGSSYEQYF.

The chain links TRBV7-3 to TRBJ2-5; 7 nucleotides align to TRBD1. Germline V CDR1 and CDR2: SGHTA, FQGTGA. With 5 bases clipped from V and 5 bases from J, the junction kept 8 bases outside the gene matches. The CDR3 consists of 14 residues. CDR3 DNA sequence: TGTGCCAGCAGCCCCAGACAGGGCGAGGAGACCCAGTACTTC. This sequence encodes CASSPRQGEETQYF.

This clone showed up just a few times. The rearrangement joins TRBV11-2 to TRBJ1-1; 7 bases agree with TRBD1. V gave up 6 bases and J gave up 11 bases; unmatched junction bases: 9. CDR1 and CDR2 from the germline V gene are SGHAT and FQNNGV. The CDR3 runs 12 residues. In DNA, the CDR3 is TGTGCCAGCAGTCGACAGGGTCTGGGGGCTTTCTTT. Protein sequence: CASSRQGLGAFF.

This chain links TRBV5-6 with TRBJ1-1; TRBD1 might be the D (5 bases). V lost 4 bases and J lost 4, with 14 bases in between. Germline lookup yields CDR1 SGHDT and CDR2 YYEEEE. This CDR3 region has 14 residues. CDR3 loop: CASSQGPERTEAFF. The CDR3 coding sequence is TGTGCCAGCAGCCAGGGACCCGAACGCACTGAAGCTTTCTTT. Full variable domain (remainder filled in from reference TRBV5-6 and TRBJ1-1): DAGVTQSPTHLIKTRGQQVTLRCSPKSGHDTVSWYQQALGQGPQFIFQYYEEEERQRGNFPDRFSGHQFPNYSSELNVNALLLGDSALYLCASSQGPERTEAFFGQGTRLTVV.

This chain joins TRBV11-2 and TRBJ1-2, with a weak D call TRBD1 (5 bases). Germline CDR1 is SGHAT and CDR2 is FQNNGV. This CDR3 spans 15 amino acids. The V end was cut by 0 bases, the J end by 2 bases, with 10 bases between. CDR3 sequence reads: CASSLEGEPNYGYTF. The CDR3 DNA follows: TGTGCCAGCAGCTTAGAAGGGGAACCAAACTATGGCTACACCTTC.

The V gene is TRBV25-1, the J gene TRBJ2-4; D gene uncertain. Germline CDR1 and CDR2: MGHDK and SYGVNS. V lost 1 base, J lost 0 bases, and 16 bases lay in between. This CDR3 is built from 18 residues. The CDR3 region is CASSESLAGPLAKNIQYF. CDR3 nucleotide sequence: TGTGCCAGCAGTGAATCGTTGGCAGGCCCTCTAGCCAAAAACATTCAGTACTTC.

The chain employs TRBV10-3 and TRBJ2-3; D is uncertain. Germline-derived CDR1 and CDR2 are ENHRY and SYGVKD. This CDR3 has 14 residues. The V gene lost 7 bases and the J gene lost 6 bases, with 17 bases spanning the gap. The CDR3 here is CAITPSSKGDTQYF. The DNA of the CDR3 is TGTGCCATCACTCCGTCGTCGAAAGGTGATACGCAGTATTTT.

This sequence joins TRBV28 and TRBJ2-7; no clear D. This CDR3 spans 12 amino acids. V was cut by 6 bases and J by 4 bases, with 10 bases left in between. Per the germline V gene, CDR1 is MDHEN and CDR2 is SYDVKM. The CDR3 is CASSRLGYEQYV. The CDR3 DNA sequence: TGTGCCAGCAGCCGACTGGGGTACGAGCAGTACGTC.

The rearrangement uses TRBV2 and TRBJ2-2, with D perhaps TRBD1 (5 bases). Germline loops: CDR1 SNHLY, CDR2 FYNNEI. This CDR3 is built from 14 residues. The ends were cut back, 9 bases at V and 0 bases at J, with 11 bases in the middle. The CDR3 sequence is CASKTDANTGELFF. The CDR3 DNA is TGTGCCAGTAAGACAGACGCGAACACCGGGGAGCTGTTTTTT.

The chain uses TRBV5-4 and TRBJ2-2; D remains ambiguous. V was clipped by 4 bases and J by 4 bases, with 8 bases between them. The CDR3 loop spans 13 amino acids. Germline CDR1 and CDR2: SGHNT and YYREEE (reference sequence). CDR3 protein: CASSKPSTGELFF. As DNA, the CDR3 is TGTGCCAGCAGCAAACCGAGCACCGGGGAGCTGTTTTTT.

The V gene is TRBV5-6, the J gene TRBJ2-1, with 8 bases identical to TRBD2. Germline V CDR1 and CDR2: SGHDT, YYEEEE. Unmatched junction bases numbered 11, after V lost 4 bases and J lost 2 bases. This CDR3 has 17 amino acids. Here the CDR3 reads CASSALGAGEPYNEQFF. CDR3 nucleotides: TGTGCCAGCAGCGCCCTGGGAGCGGGAGAACCCTACAATGAGCAGTTCTTC.

This CDR3 reads CASSALTSASYNEQFF. The CDR3 DNA is TGTGCCAGCTCGGCCCTAACTAGCGCCTCCTACAATGAGCAGTTCTTC. The rearrangement joins TRBV18 to TRBJ2-1; 7 nucleotides agree with TRBD2. Germline V lookup: CDR1 KGHSH, CDR2 LQKENI. The CDR3 runs 16 residues. V shed 6 bases, J shed 0 bases, and the junction held 8 bases outside the gene matches.

The V call is TRBV7-8, the J call TRBJ1-6; 8 bases fit TRBD1. Germline assignment: CDR1 SGHVS and CDR2 FQNEAQ. CDR3 length equals 15 residues. Trimming cost V 4 bases and J 8 bases; bases outside gene matches: 7. The CDR3 sequence is CASSSRTGRDSPLHF. CDR3 sequence (DNA): TGTGCCAGCAGCTCCCGGACAGGGAGAGATTCACCCCTCCACTTT.

The genes are TRBV9 and TRBJ2-3; D is perhaps TRBD1 or TRBD2 (5 bases each). This CDR3 has 12 amino acids. V lost 8 bases and J lost 6, with 13 bases in between. Germline CDR1 SGDLS, CDR2 YYNGEE. The CDR3 sequence: CASGGSWDTQYF. CDR3 nucleotide sequence: TGTGCCAGTGGGGGTTCGTGGGATACGCAGTATTTT.

The V call is TRBV6-1, the J call TRBJ2-7; 13 bases align to TRBD2. V lost 2 bases to trimming and J lost 3 bases; unmatched junction nucleotides: 13. The length of the CDR3 is 19 residues. Germline V lookup: CDR1 MNHNS, CDR2 SASEGT. The CDR3: CASSERAGLLAGGHYEQYV. The CDR3 DNA sequence: TGTGCCAGCAGTGAACGAGCCGGACTACTAGCGGGAGGGCACTACGAGCAGTACGTC.

The chain uses TRBV28 and TRBJ1-4, with 9 bases identical to TRBD1. Germline trimming cut 4 bases from V and 8 bases from J; bases unmatched to any gene: 5. From germline, CDR1 is MDHEN and CDR2 SYDVKM. This CDR3 is built from 14 residues. In DNA, the CDR3 is TGTGCCAGCAGTTCGGGACAGGGTGGGGAAAAACTGTTTTTT. It translates to CASSSGQGGEKLFF.

This chain connects TRBV7-9 to TRBJ2-1, with 7 bases fitting TRBD2. This CDR3 region has 19 residues. The ends lost 1 base at V and 0 bases at J; junction bases unmatched: 12. The V gene's germline CDR1 is SEHNR and CDR2 FQNEAQ (reference sequence). CDR3 in amino acids: CASSLGPSHGRLSYNEQFF. CDR3 in DNA: TGTGCCAGCAGCTTAGGGCCCTCCCACGGGAGGCTCTCCTACAATGAGCAGTTCTTC.

The V gene is TRBV4-2, the J gene TRBJ2-6; D uncertain. The CDR3 length is 16 residues. V lost 4 bases, J lost 4 bases, and 14 bases lay in between. From germline, CDR1 is LGHNA and CDR2 YNFKEQ. In DNA form, the CDR3 reads TGTGCCAGCAGCCCAAGAACCTCCACAGGGGCCAACGTCCTGACTTTC. Amino acids: CASSPRTSTGANVLTF.

The chain is built from TRBV6-1 and TRBJ2-5, with 7 bases aligning to TRBD1. The CDR3 contains 15 residues. V was pared by 0 bases and J by 1 base, with 2 bases of the junction left unmatched. Germline CDR1 is MNHNS and CDR2 is SASEGT. CDR3 sequence: CASSEAGTAQETQYF. The CDR3 coding sequence is TGTGCCAGCAGTGAAGCTGGGACAGCCCAAGAGACCCAGTACTTC.

The V and J genes are TRBV9 and TRBJ2-7; no clear D gene. The CDR3 is made up of 16 amino acids. Trimming took 4 bases from V and 7 from J, leaving 24 bases between them. Germline V lookup: CDR1 SGDLS, CDR2 YYNGEE. The CDR3 reads CASSPEHRSGLGEQYF. CDR3 coding DNA: TGTGCCAGCAGCCCCGAACACCGATCGGGTCTCGGAGAGCAGTACTTC.